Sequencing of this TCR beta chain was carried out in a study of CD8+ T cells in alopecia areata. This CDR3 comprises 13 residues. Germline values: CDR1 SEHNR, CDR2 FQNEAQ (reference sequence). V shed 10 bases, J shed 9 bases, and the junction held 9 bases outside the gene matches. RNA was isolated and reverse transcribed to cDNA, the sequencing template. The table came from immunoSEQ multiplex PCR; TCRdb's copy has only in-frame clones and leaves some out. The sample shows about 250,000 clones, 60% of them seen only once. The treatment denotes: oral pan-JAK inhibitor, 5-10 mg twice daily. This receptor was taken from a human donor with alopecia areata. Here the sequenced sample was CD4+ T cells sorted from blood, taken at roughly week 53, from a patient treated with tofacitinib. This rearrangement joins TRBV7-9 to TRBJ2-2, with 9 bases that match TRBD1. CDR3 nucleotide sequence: TGTGCCACCAACAGGGGGCTGGACCGGGAGCTGTTTTTT. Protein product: CATNRGLDRELFF.